Listed here are 8 T cell receptor beta chains from one sample, sequenced in a study of blood T cells in healthy people across ages. A sample-barcoded 5' primer and a J-beta primer mix were used in a second PCR of roughly 6 to 11 cycles. TCRdb passed the 5' RACE reads through MiXCR, listing each CDR3 protein once. The sample has about 400,000 distinct CDR3 sequences, more than 45% seen once. Sequenced input: blood. These receptors originate from a man aged 55 to 70 in good health.

Concerning this clonotype itself: In this CDR3 the conserved last residue, phenylalanine or tryptophan, is missing, so a read error is likely. The limits of the CDR3 on the DNA are not certain, so only TCRdb's listed CDR3 is given. The CDR3 sequence is CAISEDTAYEQYFG. The chain couples TRBV10-3 to TRBJ2-7. Inclusive of both ends, the CDR3 amounts to 14 amino acids. The germline V gene encodes CDR1 ENHRY and CDR2 SYGVKD.

In this sample, this clonotype turned up many times. The J gene is TRBJ2-3, the V gene TRBV4-2; D is perhaps TRBD2 (6 bases). This CDR3 is 15 amino acids long. V dropped 5 bases and J dropped 2 bases, with 14 bases sitting between them. The germline V gene encodes CDR1 LGHNA and CDR2 YNFKEQ. The DNA for the CDR3 is TGTGCCAGCAGCGTCCGGCTAGCGCACACAGATACGCAGTATTTT. Encoded protein: CASSVRLAHTDTQYF.

CDR3: CASSSRTAPCEAFF. The CDR3 DNA is TGTGCCAGCAGCTCCCGGACCGCGCCCTGTGAAGCTTTCTTT. The chain recombines TRBV4-2 with TRBJ1-1; D not resolved. V was clipped by 5 bases and J by 7 bases, with 17 bases between them. CDR1 LGHNA and CDR2 YNFKEQ come from the germline V gene. CDR3 length: 14 amino acids.

The chain uses TRBV27 and TRBJ2-7; tentatively, D is TRBD1 or TRBD2 (6 bases each). Deletions cut 5 bases from V and 1 base from J, with 12 bases between. The CDR3 is 14 residues long. CDR1 and CDR2 (germline): MNHEY, SMNVEV (reference sequence). CDR3: CASSVTGASYEQYF. The CDR3 DNA reads as TGTGCCAGCAGTGTGACGGGGGCATCCTACGAGCAGTACTTC.

For this clonotype: The CDR3 end shows no conserved phenylalanine or tryptophan, and so a read error is likely. The chain joins TRBV6-2 or TRBV6-3 to TRBJ2-3, with 8 bases matching TRBD2. Germline CDR1 reads MNHEY; CDR2 reads SVGEGT. The CDR3 is made up of 16 amino acids. V lost 4 bases, J lost 1 base, and 7 bases stayed unmatched. The chain's CDR3 is CASSSSGAGGTDTQYL. CDR3 DNA sequence: TGTGCCAGCAGTTCCTCCGGAGCGGGGGGCACAGATACGCAGTATTTG.

This clonotype showed up just a few times. The J gene is TRBJ1-4, the V gene TRBV21-1. TRBV21-1 is deemed a pseudogene. The CDR3 has 12 residues. The CDR3 loop is CASSKAGEKLFF. For the CDR3, the DNA is TGTGCCAGCAGCAAAGCAGGCGAAAAACTGTTTTTT.

The sample holds a few counts of this clonotype. The chain is built from TRBV3-1 and TRBJ2-5, with 10 positions matching TRBD1. Looked up from germline, CDR1 is LGHDT and CDR2 is YNNKEL (reference sequence). This CDR3 comprises 15 residues. V shed 1 base and J 3 bases; nucleotides not matched to a gene: 2. The CDR3 coding sequence is TGTGCCAGCAGCCAAGCCGGGACAGGGGAAGAGACCCAGTACTTC. Translating gives CASSQAGTGEETQYF.

The chain has TRBV3-1 and TRBJ2-7, with TRBD2 as a possible D gene (7 bases). Germline V lookup: CDR1 LGHDT, CDR2 YNNKEL (reference sequence). This CDR3 contains 16 residues. Trimming took 0 bases from V and 7 from J, leaving 19 bases between them. The chain's CDR3 is CASSQDGGGAYNEQYF. The CDR3 nucleotides read TGTGCCAGCAGCCAAGATGGGGGGGGGGCTTACAATGAGCAGTACTTC.